A selection of T cell receptor beta chains follows, all from one sample in a study of shared clonotypes between healthy human individuals. TCRdb's table, derived via immunoSEQ multiplex PCR, lists solely in-frame clones and lacks some. The sample records around 2,100,000 clones, about 95% being singletons. The sequenced sample consisted of naive CD8+ T cells sorted from blood. The receptors were sampled from a man younger than 30 in good health. CDR3s leave out the opening cysteine and the closing phenylalanine or tryptophan.

CDR3: ATSRGWTYEQY; J: TRBJ2-7; V: TRBV15
CDR3: ASSPLAGASYEQY; J: TRBJ2-7; V: TRBV19
CDR3: ASSLSRTGDYEQY; J: TRBJ2-7; V: TRBV28
CDR3: ASSYSAGPTGKLF; J: TRBJ1-4; V: TRBV6-6
CDR3: ASSQVWGDSGPVEQY; J: TRBJ2-7; V: TRBV4-1
CDR3: SVETLGDEAF; J: TRBJ1-1; V: TRBV29-1
CDR3: ASSKQETYGYT; J: TRBJ1-2; V: TRBV10-2
CDR3: ASSVGGGSTDTQY; J: TRBJ2-3; V: TRBV9
CDR3: ASSHVQDNEQF; J: TRBJ2-1; V: TRBV4-1
CDR3: ASSGSGTDFTRGYT; J: TRBJ1-2; V: TRBV9
CDR3: ASSLSAGTGMRGYT; J: TRBJ1-2; V: TRBV27
CDR3: ASSQDSGLSSYEQY; J: TRBJ2-7; V: TRBV7-9
CDR3: ASSRQGGNTEAF; J: TRBJ1-1; V: TRBV4-1
CDR3: ASLPAGAARPYEQY; J: TRBJ2-7; V: TRBV28
CDR3: ASSAQTAGDFTGELF; J: TRBJ2-2; V: TRBV6-1
CDR3: ASRQGEDNQPQH; J: TRBJ1-5; V: TRBV28
CDR3: ASSISREGLRSTDTQY; J: TRBJ2-3; V: TRBV7-8
CDR3: ASSRLADSSYNEQF; J: TRBJ2-1; V: TRBV7-6
CDR3: ASSSGQGYEQY; J: TRBJ2-7; V: TRBV5-1
CDR3: ASMDETSYEQY; J: TRBJ2-7; V: TRBV2
CDR3: ASSSRDRGALNEKLF; J: TRBJ1-4; V: TRBV11-2
CDR3: ASSKAEGGNYEQY; J: TRBJ2-7; V: TRBV21-1
CDR3: ASRRRMNTEAF; J: TRBJ1-1; V: TRBV6-5
CDR3: ASSFGSNQETQY; J: TRBJ2-5; V: TRBV27
CDR3: SVVVAGAFYNEQF; J: TRBJ2-1; V: TRBV29-1
CDR3: AISKSAEGNTGELF; J: TRBJ2-2; V: TRBV10-3
CDR3: SVVTGTAYGYT; J: TRBJ1-2; V: TRBV29-1
CDR3: ASSFGGGAYEQY; J: TRBJ2-7; V: TRBV11-1
CDR3: ASRSTGGGNQPQH; J: TRBJ1-5; V: TRBV27
CDR3: ASSLDHQAATRGAGELF; J: TRBJ2-2; V: TRBV11-2
CDR3: AINRLAKVQGAV; J: TRBJ2-2; V: TRBV10-3
CDR3: ASSEFSYEQY; J: TRBJ2-7; V: TRBV10-2
CDR3: ASSEGQNQETQY; J: TRBJ2-5; V: TRBV9
CDR3: ASSPRGRGNTIY; J: TRBJ1-3; V: TRBV5-1
CDR3: ATKHLLGAMNTEAF; J: TRBJ1-1; V: TRBV7-6
CDR3: ASSWEATEAF; J: TRBJ1-1; V: TRBV5-6
CDR3: ASSSGGGTEAF; J: TRBJ1-1; V: TRBV6-5
CDR3: ASSLDIDTQY; J: TRBJ2-3; V: TRBV5-4
CDR3: ASSLVGGRNEQF; J: TRBJ2-1; V: TRBV13
CDR3: ASSPSKRGGYGYT; J: TRBJ1-2; V: TRBV11-2
CDR3: ASSSTGPTGQY; J: TRBJ2-7; V: TRBV7-8